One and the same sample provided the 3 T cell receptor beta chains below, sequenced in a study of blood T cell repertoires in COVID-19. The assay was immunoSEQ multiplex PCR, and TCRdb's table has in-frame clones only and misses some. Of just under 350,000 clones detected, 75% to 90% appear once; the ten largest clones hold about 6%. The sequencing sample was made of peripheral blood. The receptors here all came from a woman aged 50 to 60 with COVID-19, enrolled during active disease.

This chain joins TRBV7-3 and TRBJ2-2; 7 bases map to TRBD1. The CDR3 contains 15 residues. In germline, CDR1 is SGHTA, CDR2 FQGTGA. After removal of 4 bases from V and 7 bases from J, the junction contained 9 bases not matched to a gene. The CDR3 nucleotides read TGTGCCAGCAGCTCACAGGGGTTTTCTAGCGGGGAGCTGTTTTTT. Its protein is CASSSQGFSSGELFF. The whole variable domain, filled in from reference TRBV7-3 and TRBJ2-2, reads GAGVSQTPSNKVTEKGKYVELRCDPISGHTALYWYRQSLGQGPEFLIYFQGTGAADDSGLPNDRFFAVRPEGSVSTLKIQRTERGDSAVYLCASSSQGFSSGELFFGEGSRLTVL.

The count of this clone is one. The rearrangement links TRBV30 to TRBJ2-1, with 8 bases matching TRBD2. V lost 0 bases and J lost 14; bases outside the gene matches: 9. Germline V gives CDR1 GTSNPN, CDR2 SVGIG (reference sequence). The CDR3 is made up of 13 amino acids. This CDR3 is CAWSVLAARGKFF. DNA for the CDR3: TGTGCCTGGAGTGTACTAGCGGCGCGGGGGAAGTTCTTC.

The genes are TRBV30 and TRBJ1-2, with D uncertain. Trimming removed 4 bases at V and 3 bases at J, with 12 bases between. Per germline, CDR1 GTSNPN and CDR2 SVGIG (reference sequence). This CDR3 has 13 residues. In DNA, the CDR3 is TGTGCCTGGAAGTCCGGGAACGACTATGGCTACACCTTC. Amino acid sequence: CAWKSGNDYGYTF.